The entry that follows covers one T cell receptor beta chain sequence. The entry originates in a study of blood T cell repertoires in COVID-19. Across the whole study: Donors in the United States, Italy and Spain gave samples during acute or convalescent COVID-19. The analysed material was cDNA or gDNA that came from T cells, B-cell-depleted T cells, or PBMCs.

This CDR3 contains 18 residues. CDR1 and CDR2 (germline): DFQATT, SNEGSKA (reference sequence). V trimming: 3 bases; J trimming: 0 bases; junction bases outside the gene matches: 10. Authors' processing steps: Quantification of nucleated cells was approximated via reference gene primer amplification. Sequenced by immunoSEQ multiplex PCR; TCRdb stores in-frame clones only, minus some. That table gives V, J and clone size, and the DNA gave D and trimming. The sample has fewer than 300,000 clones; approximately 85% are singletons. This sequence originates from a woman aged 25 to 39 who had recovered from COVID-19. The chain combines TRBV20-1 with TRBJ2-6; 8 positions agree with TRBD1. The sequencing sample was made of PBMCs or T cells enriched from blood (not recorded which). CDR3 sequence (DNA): TGCAGTGCTAGTAACCCCAGGGACAGGTTCTCTGGGGCCAACGTCCTGACTTTC. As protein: CSASNPRDRFSGANVLTF.